This T cell receptor beta chain was observed in a study of Tregs in tolerant kidney transplant recipients. As for the study in general: An approximately three-day belatacept mixed lymphocyte reaction, sometimes plus 5-day graft donor restimulation, preceded CD4+CD25+CD127- sorting. Recipient cells were told from donor cells by antibody staining.

Study findings and constraints: Tregs expanded with activated donor B cells seemed most donor-specific. Few patients were studied, so findings need validation in larger groups.

Here immunoSEQ multiplex PCR was the method, and the copy in TCRdb shows in-frame clones only, minus some. The sample lists approximately 44,000 clones, roughly 95% occurring once. Germline V CDR1 and CDR2: KGHSH, LQKENI. V was pared by 3 bases and J by 5 bases, with 12 bases of the junction left unmatched. This CDR3 region has 16 residues. For this clone: Antigen unknown.

The clonotype was recovered from a human donor in good health. The chain joins TRBV18 to TRBJ2-7, with TRBD1 matching 8 bases. The source material was Tregs from blood cultured with allogeneic cells. The CDR3 here is CASSPGVTGGYDEQYF. The CDR3 region has the DNA TGTGCCAGCTCACCCGGGGTAACAGGGGGTTACGACGAGCAGTACTTC.